This T cell receptor beta chain was captured in a study of cytomegalovirus exposure and HLA in healthy donors. Across the whole study: Approximately 200 million T cells yielded around 120 million unique TCR beta sequences in earlier analysis. From HLA-typed donors, an early data release held 70 million to 100 million unique TCRs. Study results and limitations: Immune exposure was documented only through CMV serostatus.

In this sample, this clone turned up once. Its antigen is as yet unknown. In the PCR, 60 Vbeta and 13 Jbeta primers were used. Measured with immunoSEQ multiplex PCR; TCRdb has only the in-frame clones, and not every one. The repertoire has around 160,000 clones, approximately 73% of them found once; the top ten carry under 2%. The germline gives CDR1 SGDLS, CDR2 YYNGEE. Trimming took off 4 bases at V and 2 bases at J, with 17 bases between the two ends. The CDR3 extends over 16 amino acids. The rearrangement links TRBV9 to TRBJ2-3, with a weak D call TRBD2 (7 bases). What was sequenced was PBMCs. The sequence was collected from a woman aged 18-29 years in good health and CMV-seronegative. CDR3 bases: TGTGCCAGCAGCCTATGGGGGGCGGGGGTCACAGATACGCAGTATTTT. Translated, it gives CASSLWGAGVTDTQYF. Filled out from reference TRBV9 and TRBJ2-3, the complete variable domain reads DSGVTQTPKHLITATGQRVTLRCSPRSGDLSVYWYQQSLDQGLQFLIQYYNGEERAKGNILERFSAQQFPDLHSELNLSSLELGDSALYFCASSLWGAGVTDTQYFGPGTRLTVL.